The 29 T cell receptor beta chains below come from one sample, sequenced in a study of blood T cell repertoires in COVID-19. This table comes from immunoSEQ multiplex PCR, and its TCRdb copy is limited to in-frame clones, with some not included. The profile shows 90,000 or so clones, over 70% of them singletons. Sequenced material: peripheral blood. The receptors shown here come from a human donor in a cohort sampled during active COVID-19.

The CDR3 coding sequence is TGTGCCAGCAGTTCCTGGATAGCGGAATCTACTAGCACAGATACGCAGTATTTT. Its protein is CASSSWIAESTSTDTQYF. The chain is built from TRBV28 and TRBJ2-3, with D maybe TRBD2 (6 bases). The CDR3 has 18 residues. Trimming stripped 4 bases from V and 0 bases from J, with 20 bases between. Germline V gene sequence: CDR1 MDHEN, CDR2 SYDVKM.

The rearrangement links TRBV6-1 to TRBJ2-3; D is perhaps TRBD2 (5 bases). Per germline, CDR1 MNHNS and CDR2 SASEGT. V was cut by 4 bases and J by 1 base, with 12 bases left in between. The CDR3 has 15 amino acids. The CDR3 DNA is TGTGCCAGCAGTGTAGCGACATCTGGCACAGATACGCAGTATTTT. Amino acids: CASSVATSGTDTQYF.

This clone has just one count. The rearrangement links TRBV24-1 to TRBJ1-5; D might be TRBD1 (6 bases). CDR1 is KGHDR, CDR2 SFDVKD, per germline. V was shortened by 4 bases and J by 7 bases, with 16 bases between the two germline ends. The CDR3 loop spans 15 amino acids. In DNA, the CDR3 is TGTGCCACCAGTGACCCACAGGGAATTGGCCAGCCCCAGCATTTT. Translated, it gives CATSDPQGIGQPQHF.

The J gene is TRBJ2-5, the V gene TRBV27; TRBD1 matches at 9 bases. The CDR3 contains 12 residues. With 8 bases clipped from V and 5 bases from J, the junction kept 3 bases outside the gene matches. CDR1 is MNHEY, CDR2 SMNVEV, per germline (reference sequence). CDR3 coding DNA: TGTGCCAGCGCCGGACAGGGGGAGACCCAGTACTTC. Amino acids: CASAGQGETQYF.

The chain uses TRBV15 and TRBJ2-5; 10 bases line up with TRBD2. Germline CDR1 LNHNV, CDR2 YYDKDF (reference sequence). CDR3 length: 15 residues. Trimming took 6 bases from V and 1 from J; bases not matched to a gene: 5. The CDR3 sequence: CATSTTSGAQETQYF. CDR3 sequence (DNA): TGTGCCACCAGTACTACTAGCGGGGCCCAAGAGACCCAGTACTTC.

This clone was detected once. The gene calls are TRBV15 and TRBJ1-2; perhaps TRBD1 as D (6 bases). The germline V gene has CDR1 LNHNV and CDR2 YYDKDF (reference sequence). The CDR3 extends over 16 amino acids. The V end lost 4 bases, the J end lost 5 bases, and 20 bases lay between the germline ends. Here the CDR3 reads CATSITPWAGEYGYTF. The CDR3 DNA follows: TGTGCCACCAGCATCACGCCCTGGGCAGGGGAGTATGGCTACACCTTC.

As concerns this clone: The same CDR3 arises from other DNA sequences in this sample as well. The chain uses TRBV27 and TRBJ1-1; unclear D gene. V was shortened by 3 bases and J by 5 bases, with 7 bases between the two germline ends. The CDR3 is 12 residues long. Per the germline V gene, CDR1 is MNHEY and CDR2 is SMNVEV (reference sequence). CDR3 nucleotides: TGTGCCAGCAGTTTGCGAGGTACTGAAGCTTTCTTT. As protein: CASSLRGTEAFF.

The CDR3 DNA is TGTGCCAGCAGAAAGGGACAGGGCCGCAATCAGCCCCAGCATTTT. Amino acid sequence: CASRKGQGRNQPQHF. The genes are TRBV2 and TRBJ1-5; 9 bases match TRBD1. The CDR3 is 15 residues long. After removal of 6 bases from V and 2 bases from J, the junction contained 5 bases not matched to a gene. The V gene's germline CDR1 is SNHLY and CDR2 FYNNEI.

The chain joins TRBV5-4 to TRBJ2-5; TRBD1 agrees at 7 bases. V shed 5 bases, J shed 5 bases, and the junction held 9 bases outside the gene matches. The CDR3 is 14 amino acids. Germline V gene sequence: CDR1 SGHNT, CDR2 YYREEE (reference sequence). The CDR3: CASSSRQGEETQYF. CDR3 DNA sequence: TGTGCCAGCAGTTCACGTCAGGGGGAGGAGACCCAGTACTTC.

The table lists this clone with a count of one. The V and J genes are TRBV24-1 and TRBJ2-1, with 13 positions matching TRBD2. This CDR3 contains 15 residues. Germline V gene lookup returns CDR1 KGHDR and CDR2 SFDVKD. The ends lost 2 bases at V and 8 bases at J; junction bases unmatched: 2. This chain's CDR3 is CATSDWTSGRDEQFF. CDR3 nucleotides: TGTGCCACCAGTGATTGGACTAGCGGGAGAGATGAGCAGTTCTTC.

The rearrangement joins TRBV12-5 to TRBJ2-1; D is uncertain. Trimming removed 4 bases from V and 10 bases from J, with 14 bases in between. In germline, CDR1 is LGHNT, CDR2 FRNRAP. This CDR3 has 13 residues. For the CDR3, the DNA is TGTGCTAGTGGTTCCCTAAACCTTAGAGAGCAGTTCTTC. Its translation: CASGSLNLREQFF.

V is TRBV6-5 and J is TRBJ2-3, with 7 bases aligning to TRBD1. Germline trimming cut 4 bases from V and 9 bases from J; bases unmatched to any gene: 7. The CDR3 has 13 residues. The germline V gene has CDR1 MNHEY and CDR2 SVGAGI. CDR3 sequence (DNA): TGTGCCAGCAGTTCGACAGGGATCCGAACGCAGTATTTT. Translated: CASSSTGIRTQYF.

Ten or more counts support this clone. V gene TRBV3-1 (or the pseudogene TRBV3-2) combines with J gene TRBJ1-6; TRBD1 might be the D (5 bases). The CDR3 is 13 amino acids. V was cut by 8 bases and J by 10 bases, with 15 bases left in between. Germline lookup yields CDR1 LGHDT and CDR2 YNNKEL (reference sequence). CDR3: CASRGAGGSPLHF. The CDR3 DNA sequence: TGTGCCAGCCGTGGGGCCGGGGGGTCACCCCTCCACTTT.

DNA of the CDR3: TGTGCCAGCAGTCATAAACAGGACAGGGAAAGTGAAGCTTTCTTT. Its protein product is CASSHKQDRESEAFF. The J gene is TRBJ1-1, the V gene TRBV6-5; TRBD1 agrees at 8 bases. CDR3 length equals 15 residues. V shed 5 bases and J 7 bases; nucleotides not matched to a gene: 12. In germline, CDR1 is MNHEY, CDR2 SVGAGI.

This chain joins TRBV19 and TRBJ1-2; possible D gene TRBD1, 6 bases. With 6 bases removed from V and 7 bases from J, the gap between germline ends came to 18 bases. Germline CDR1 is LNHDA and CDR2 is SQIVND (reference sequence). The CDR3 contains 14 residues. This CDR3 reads CASRMGAGKPGYTF. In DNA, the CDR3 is TGTGCCAGTAGAATGGGGGCAGGGAAACCTGGCTACACCTTC.

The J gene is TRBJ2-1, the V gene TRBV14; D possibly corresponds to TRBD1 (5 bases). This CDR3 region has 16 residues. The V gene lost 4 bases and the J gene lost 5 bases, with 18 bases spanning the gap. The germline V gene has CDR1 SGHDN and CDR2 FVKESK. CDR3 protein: CASSPKSGWDNNEQFF. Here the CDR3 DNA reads TGTGCCAGCAGCCCCAAGTCAGGGTGGGATAACAATGAGCAGTTCTTC.

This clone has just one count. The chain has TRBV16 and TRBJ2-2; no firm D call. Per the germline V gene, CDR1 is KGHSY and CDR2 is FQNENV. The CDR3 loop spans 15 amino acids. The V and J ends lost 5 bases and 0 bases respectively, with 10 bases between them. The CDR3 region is CASSVVGTNTGELFF. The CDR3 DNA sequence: TGTGCCAGCAGCGTAGTCGGTACGAACACCGGGGAGCTGTTTTTT.

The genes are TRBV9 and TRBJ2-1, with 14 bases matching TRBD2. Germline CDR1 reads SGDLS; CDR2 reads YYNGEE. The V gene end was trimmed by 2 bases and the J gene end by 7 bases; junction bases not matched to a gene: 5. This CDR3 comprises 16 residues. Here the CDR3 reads CASSVRLAGGQNEQFF. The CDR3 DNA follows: TGTGCCAGCAGCGTGAGACTAGCGGGAGGGCAAAATGAGCAGTTCTTC.

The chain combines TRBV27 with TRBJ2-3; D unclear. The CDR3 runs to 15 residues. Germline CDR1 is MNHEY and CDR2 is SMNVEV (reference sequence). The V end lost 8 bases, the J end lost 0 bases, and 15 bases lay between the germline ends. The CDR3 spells CASGPVNPSTDTQYF. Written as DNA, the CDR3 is TGTGCCAGCGGGCCGGTGAATCCTAGCACAGATACGCAGTATTTT.

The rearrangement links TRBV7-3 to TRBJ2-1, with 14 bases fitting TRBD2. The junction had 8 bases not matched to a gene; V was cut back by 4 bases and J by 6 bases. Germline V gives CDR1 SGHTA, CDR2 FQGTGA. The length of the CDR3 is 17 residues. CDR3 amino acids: CASSSSSGLAGGNEQFF. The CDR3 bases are TGTGCCAGCAGCTCTTCCTCCGGACTAGCGGGAGGCAATGAGCAGTTCTTC. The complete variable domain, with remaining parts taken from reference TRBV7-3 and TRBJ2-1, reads GAGVSQTPSNKVTEKGKYVELRCDPISGHTALYWYRQSLGQGPEFLIYFQGTGAADDSGLPNDRFFAVRPEGSVSTLKIQRTERGDSAVYLCASSSSSGLAGGNEQFFGPGTRLTVL.

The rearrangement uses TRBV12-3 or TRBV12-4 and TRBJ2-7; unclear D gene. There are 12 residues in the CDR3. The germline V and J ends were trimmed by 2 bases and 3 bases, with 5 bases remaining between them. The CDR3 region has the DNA TGTGCCAGCAGTTTACACGGCTACGAGCAGTACTTC. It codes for CASSLHGYEQYF.

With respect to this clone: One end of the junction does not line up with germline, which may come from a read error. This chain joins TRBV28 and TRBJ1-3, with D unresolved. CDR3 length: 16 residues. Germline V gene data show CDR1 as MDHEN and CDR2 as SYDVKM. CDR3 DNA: TGTGCCAGCCGTTTGGGCACGGGAGGCGCTGGAAACACCATATATTTT. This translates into CASRLGTGGAGNTIYF.

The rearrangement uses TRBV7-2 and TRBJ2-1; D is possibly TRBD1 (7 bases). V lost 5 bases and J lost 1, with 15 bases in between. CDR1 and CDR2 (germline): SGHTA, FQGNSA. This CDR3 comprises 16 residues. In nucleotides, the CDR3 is TGTGCCAGCAGCCCCAGGGGGGTTCGGTCCTACAATGAGCAGTTCTTC. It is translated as CASSPRGVRSYNEQFF. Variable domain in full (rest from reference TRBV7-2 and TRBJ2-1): GAGVSQSPSNKVTEKGKDVELRCDPISGHTALYWYRQSLGQGLEFLIYFQGNSAPDKSGLPSDRFSAERTGGSVSTLTIQRTQQEDSAVYLCASSPRGVRSYNEQFFGPGTRLTVL.

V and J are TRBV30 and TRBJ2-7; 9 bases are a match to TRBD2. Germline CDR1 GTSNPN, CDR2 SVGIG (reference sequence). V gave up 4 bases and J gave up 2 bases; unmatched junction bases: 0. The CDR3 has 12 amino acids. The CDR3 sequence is CAWTSGTYEQYF. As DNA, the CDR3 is TGTGCCTGGACTAGCGGGACCTACGAGCAGTACTTC.

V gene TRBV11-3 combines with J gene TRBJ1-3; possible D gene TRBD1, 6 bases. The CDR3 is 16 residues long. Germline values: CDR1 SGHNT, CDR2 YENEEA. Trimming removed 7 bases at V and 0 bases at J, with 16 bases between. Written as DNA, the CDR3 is TGTGCCAGCAACGTCAAGGGGGTCGCCTCTGGAAACACCATATATTTT. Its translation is CASNVKGVASGNTIYF.

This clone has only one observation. CDR3 coding DNA: TGTGCCACCAGCAGAGGTCAGGACAGATATAGCAATCAGCCCCAGCATTTT. Protein product: CATSRGQDRYSNQPQHF. This chain links TRBV15 with TRBJ1-5; D is perhaps TRBD1 (6 bases). Germline V lookup: CDR1 LNHNV, CDR2 YYDKDF (reference sequence). The CDR3 covers 17 residues. Trimming removed 1 base from V and 0 bases from J, with 13 bases in between.

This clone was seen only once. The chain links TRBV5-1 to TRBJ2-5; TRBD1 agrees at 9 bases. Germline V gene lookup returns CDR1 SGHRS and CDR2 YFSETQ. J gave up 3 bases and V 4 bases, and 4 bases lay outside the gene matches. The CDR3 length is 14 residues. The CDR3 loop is CASSPGTGKETQYF. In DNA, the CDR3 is TGCGCCAGCAGCCCCGGGACAGGGAAAGAGACCCAGTACTTC.

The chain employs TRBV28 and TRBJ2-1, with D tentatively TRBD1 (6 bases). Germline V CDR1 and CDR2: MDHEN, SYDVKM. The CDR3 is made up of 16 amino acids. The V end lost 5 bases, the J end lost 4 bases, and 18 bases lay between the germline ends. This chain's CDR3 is CASSIYPGAVYNEQFF. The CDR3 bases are TGTGCCAGCAGTATCTACCCAGGGGCGGTTTACAATGAGCAGTTCTTC.

The CDR3 region is CAWGGRASDTQYF. The CDR3 nucleotides are TGTGCCTGGGGCGGGAGGGCCTCAGATACGCAGTATTTT. V is TRBV30 and J is TRBJ2-3, with 9 positions matching TRBD2. The germline CDR1 and CDR2 sequences are GTSNPN and SVGIG (reference sequence). The CDR3 contains 13 residues. The trim removed 5 bases at V and 4 bases at J, leaving 4 bases unmatched.